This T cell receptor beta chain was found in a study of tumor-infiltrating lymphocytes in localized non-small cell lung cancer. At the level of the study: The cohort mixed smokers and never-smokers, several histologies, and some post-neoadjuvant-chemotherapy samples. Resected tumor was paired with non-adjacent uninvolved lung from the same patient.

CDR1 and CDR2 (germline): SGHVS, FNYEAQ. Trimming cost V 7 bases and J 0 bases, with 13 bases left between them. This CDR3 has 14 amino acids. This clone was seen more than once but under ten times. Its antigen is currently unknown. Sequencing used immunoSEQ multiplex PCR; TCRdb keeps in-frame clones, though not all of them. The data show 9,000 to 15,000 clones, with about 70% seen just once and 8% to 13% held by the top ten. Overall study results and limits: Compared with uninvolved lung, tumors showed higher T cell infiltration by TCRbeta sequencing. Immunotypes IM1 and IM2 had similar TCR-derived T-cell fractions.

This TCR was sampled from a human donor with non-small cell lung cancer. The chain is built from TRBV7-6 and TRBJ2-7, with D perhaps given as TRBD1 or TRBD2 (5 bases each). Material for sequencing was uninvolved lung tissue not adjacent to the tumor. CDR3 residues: CASIPRGGSYEQYF. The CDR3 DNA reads TGTGCCAGCATCCCCCGTGGGGGCTCCTACGAGCAGTACTTC.